The 15 T cell receptor beta chains in this list originate from one sample, sequenced in a study of graft-versus-host responses after intestinal transplantation. These receptors' targets are unknown. Assay: immunoSEQ multiplex PCR; the TCRdb copy retains only in-frame clones and omits some. The sample consists of around 97,000 clones, approximately 93% of them appearing once. The sequences come from unstimulated CD8+ T cells sorted from spleen or lymph node cells, collected before intestinal transplant. These receptors all come from a human donor who received an intestinal transplant.

CDR3 DNA: TGTGCCAGCAGCTTGGACGGGGAGCTGTTTTTT. Protein sequence: CASSLDGELFF. J is TRBJ2-2 and V is TRBV7-9; no clear D gene. V dropped 3 bases and J dropped 7 bases, with 3 bases sitting between them. The CDR3 extends over 11 amino acids. CDR1 is SEHNR and CDR2 is FQNEAQ in the germline V gene (reference sequence).

CDR3 nucleotides: TGTGCCAGCAGCGTAACTGGTTTGGGTAAGGGCAGCGAGACCCAGTACTTC. Residues: CASSVTGLGKGSETQYF. J is TRBJ2-5 and V is TRBV9; no clear D. Per the germline V gene, CDR1 is SGDLS and CDR2 is YYNGEE. V was pared by 1 base and J by 5 bases, with 21 bases between. This CDR3 comprises 17 residues.

The chain employs TRBV7-2 and TRBJ2-3; TRBD2 matches at 7 bases. The germline gives CDR1 SGHTA, CDR2 FQGNSA. CDR3 length equals 14 residues. Trimming removed 4 bases from V and 3 bases from J; junction bases left unmatched: 4. The CDR3, as DNA: TGTGCCAGCAGCTCTGGACTAGGGACAGATACGCAGTATTTT. Its protein is CASSSGLGTDTQYF.

This rearrangement joins TRBV5-6 to TRBJ1-2; 8 nucleotides match TRBD1. V was pared by 1 base and J by 6 bases, with 5 bases of the junction left unmatched. The CDR3 is made up of 14 amino acids. Germline-derived CDR1 and CDR2 are SGHDT and YYEEEE. CDR3: CASSLFGTGNGYTF. The CDR3 DNA is TGTGCCAGCAGCTTGTTCGGGACAGGAAATGGCTACACCTTC.

The genes are TRBV6-5 and TRBJ2-3, with no clear D. Deletions cut 2 bases from V and 3 bases from J, with 9 bases between. Germline V gives CDR1 MNHEY, CDR2 SVGAGI. The CDR3 consists of 14 residues. CDR3 sequence reads: CASSYRERTDTQYF. DNA for the CDR3: TGTGCCAGCAGTTACAGGGAAAGGACAGATACGCAGTATTTT.

V and J are TRBV6-5 and TRBJ2-3; possible D gene TRBD2, 5 bases. V was clipped by 3 bases and J by 10 bases, with 20 bases between them. The germline CDR1 and CDR2 sequences are MNHEY and SVGAGI. The CDR3 is made up of 15 amino acids. The CDR3 DNA is TGTGCCAGCAGTTATTACCGGACTGAAGCAGCCGCGCAGTATTTT. Translated, it gives CASSYYRTEAAAQYF.

The chain carries TRBV7-8 and TRBJ2-7, with TRBD1 identical over 7 bases. The CDR3 length is 14 residues. The V segment lost 7 bases and the J segment 0 bases; nucleotides outside the gene matches: 6. Germline CDR1 SGHVS, CDR2 FQNEAQ. The CDR3 reads CASTRGGLSYEQYF. The CDR3 nucleotides are TGTGCCAGCACCAGAGGGGGCCTCTCCTACGAGCAGTACTTC. Supplemented by reference TRBV7-8 and TRBJ2-7, the full variable domain reads GAGVSQSPRYKVAKRGQDVALRCDPISGHVSLFWYQQALGQGPEFLTYFQNEAQLDKSGLPSDRFFAERPEGSVSTLKIQRTQQEDSAVYLCASTRGGLSYEQYFGPGTRLTVT.

The chain couples TRBV9 to TRBJ2-1; the match to TRBD2 covers 8 bases. Unmatched junction bases numbered 1, after V lost 0 bases and J lost 8 bases. The CDR3 has 13 residues. Germline V lookup: CDR1 SGDLS, CDR2 YYNGEE. The CDR3 reads CASSVEAGDEQFF. In nucleotides, the CDR3 is TGTGCCAGCAGCGTAGAAGCGGGGGATGAGCAGTTCTTC.

The chain has TRBV7-8 and TRBJ1-5, with 12 bases identical to TRBD1. The J segment lost 6 bases and the V segment lost 5 bases, leaving 5 bases of the junction unmatched. Germline V gives CDR1 SGHVS, CDR2 FQNEAQ. This CDR3 contains 15 residues. The CDR3 reads CASSPGQGAGQPQHF. The CDR3 nucleotides read TGTGCCAGCAGCCCGGGACAGGGGGCGGGTCAGCCCCAGCATTTT.

The CDR3 nucleotides read TGCAGCGTTGTGACTAGCTTAGGTGAGCAGTTCTTC. It yields the protein CSVVTSLGEQFF. V and J are TRBV29-1 and TRBJ2-1, with 7 bases matching TRBD2. Germline V gene data show CDR1 as SQVTM and CDR2 as ANQGSEA. J lost 9 bases, V lost 4 bases, and 6 bases had no gene match. The CDR3 sequence is 12 residues long.

V is TRBV27 and J is TRBJ1-3, with D possibly being TRBD1 (5 bases). This CDR3 contains 18 residues. V shed 0 bases and J shed 0 bases, with 15 bases lying between them. CDR1 is MNHEY, CDR2 SMNVEV, per germline (reference sequence). The chain's CDR3 is CASSLSYGATFSGNTIYF. DNA for the CDR3: TGTGCCAGCAGTTTATCCTACGGGGCCACCTTCTCTGGAAACACCATATATTTT.

V is TRBV2 and J is TRBJ2-6; D gene ambiguous. The CDR3 totals 14 residues. V shed 6 bases and J shed 0 bases, with 6 bases lying between them. The germline V gene has CDR1 SNHLY and CDR2 FYNNEI. CDR3 in amino acids: CASREISGANVLTF. CDR3 sequence (DNA): TGTGCCAGCAGAGAGATCTCTGGGGCCAACGTCCTGACTTTC.

The chain links TRBV11-2 to TRBJ1-6; maybe TRBD1 (5 bases). The germline CDR1 and CDR2 sequences are SGHAT and FQNNGV. CDR3 length: 17 residues. V was pared by 4 bases and J by 0 bases, with 13 bases between. This CDR3 reads CASSSHRILSYNSPLHF. The CDR3 nucleotides are TGTGCCAGCAGCTCCCACAGGATCCTCTCCTATAATTCACCCCTCCACTTT.

The chain joins TRBV18 to TRBJ2-7, with 8 nucleotides matching TRBD1. J gave up 3 bases and V 2 bases, and 6 bases lay outside the gene matches. The CDR3 spans 15 residues. Looked up from germline, CDR1 is KGHSH and CDR2 is LQKENI. CDR3 coding DNA: TGTGCCAGCTCACCATCCGCAGGGGGCTTCTACGAGCAGTACTTC. Amino acid sequence: CASSPSAGGFYEQYF.

V is TRBV27 and J is TRBJ2-3, with D unresolved. The CDR3 has 15 amino acids. V lost 2 bases, J lost 1 base, and 10 bases lay in between. CDR1 is MNHEY, CDR2 SMNVEV, per germline (reference sequence). Written as DNA, the CDR3 is TGTGCCAGCAGTTTAAGTGGATCTGGCACAGATACGCAGTATTTT. Residues: CASSLSGSGTDTQYF.